One and the same sample provided the 14 T cell receptor beta chains below, sequenced in a study of STAT3 mutations in large granular lymphocyte leukemia (dated by TCRdb to about 2019). Overall results and qualifications from the work: Every T-LGLL patient showed at least one immunodominant TCRbeta clonotype, and about half showed multiple immunodominant subclonotypes.

For these TCRs, the target antigens are not known. Library construction relied on the immunoSEQ multiplex PCR assay. TCRdb took this table from immuneACCESS and kept in-frame rearrangements with V and J called. Such tables lack part of the clones; where checked against another copy, unresolved V genes explain under half of the gap, and the rest is unexplained. This sample holds about 5,900 clones; approximately 85% were observed only once. Roughly 18% of the sample comes from the top ten. Sequencing input: PBMCs. The receptor set was obtained from a human donor with T large granular lymphocyte leukemia. Some clones in this sample may be carry-over from other donors' samples.

The rearrangement joins TRBV20-1 to TRBJ2-7; D possibly uses TRBD1 or TRBD2 (6 bases each). This CDR3 comprises 11 residues. CDR1 and CDR2 (germline): DFQATT, SNEGSKA (reference sequence). The V end lost 3 bases, the J end lost 7 bases, and 10 bases lay between the germline ends. CDR3 residues: CSASRGLEQYF. CDR3 nucleotide sequence: TGCAGTGCTAGTCGGGGGCTAGAGCAGTACTTC.

The rearrangement joins TRBV7-2 to TRBJ1-1, with D unclear. The germline V and J ends were trimmed by 5 bases and 3 bases, with 4 bases remaining between them. The length of the CDR3 is 11 residues. Germline loops: CDR1 SGHTA, CDR2 FQGNSA. The CDR3 nucleotides read TGTGCCAGCAGCACCTACACTGAAGCTTTCTTT. It specifies CASSTYTEAFF. The full variable domain, rest sourced from reference TRBV7-2 and TRBJ1-1, is GAGVSQSPSNKVTEKGKDVELRCDPISGHTALYWYRQSLGQGLEFLIYFQGNSAPDKSGLPSDRFSAERTGGSVSTLTIQRTQQEDSAVYLCASSTYTEAFFGQGTRLTVV.

The gene calls are TRBV18 and TRBJ1-5; 8 bases map to TRBD1. The V gene end was trimmed by 5 bases and the J gene end by 3 bases; junction bases not matched to a gene: 3. Germline-derived CDR1 and CDR2 are KGHSH and LQKENI. This CDR3 spans 14 amino acids. The CDR3 DNA reads as TGTGCCAGCTCAGGACAGGGTGACAATCAGCCCCAGCATTTT. Translating it yields CASSGQGDNQPQHF.

The CDR3 sequence: CASSLDPATNEKLFF. The CDR3 region has the DNA TGTGCCAGCAGCTTGGATCCGGCGACTAATGAAAAACTGTTTTTT. The V and J genes are TRBV5-5 and TRBJ1-4; the D is unclear. Germline V gene lookup returns CDR1 SGHKS and CDR2 YYEKEE (reference sequence). V dropped 0 bases and J dropped 2 bases, with 8 bases sitting between them. This CDR3 region has 15 residues.

The chain employs TRBV7-9 and TRBJ2-4, with 7 bases identical to TRBD2. J was trimmed by 3 bases and V by 6 bases; bases with no gene match: 11. This CDR3 is built from 16 residues. CDR1 and CDR2 from the germline V gene are SEHNR and FQNEAQ (reference sequence). The CDR3 reads CASSYRGEEGKNIQYF. The CDR3 DNA sequence: TGTGCCAGCAGTTATCGGGGGGAAGAAGGCAAAAACATTCAGTACTTC. Full variable domain (outside the CDR3, taken from reference TRBV7-9 and TRBJ2-4): DTGVSQNPRHKITKRGQNVTFRCDPISEHNRLYWYRQTLGQGPEFLTYFQNEAQLEKSRLLSDRFSAERPKGSFSTLEIQRTEQGDSAMYLCASSYRGEEGKNIQYFGAGTRLSVL.

The rearrangement uses TRBV5-1 and TRBJ1-2; D might be TRBD1 (6 bases). The ends were cut back, 0 bases at V and 2 bases at J, with 11 bases in the middle. There are 15 residues in the CDR3. Germline values: CDR1 SGHRS, CDR2 YFSETQ. The CDR3 sequence: CASSLGGQGNYGYTF. The CDR3 DNA follows: TGCGCCAGCAGCTTGGGGGGCCAGGGGAACTATGGCTACACCTTC.

The J gene is TRBJ2-3, the V gene TRBV5-4; D not resolved. V was cut by 0 bases and J by 3 bases, with 8 bases left in between. Germline CDR1 SGHNT, CDR2 YYREEE (reference sequence). This CDR3 comprises 14 residues. The CDR3: CASSLELGTDTQYF. CDR3 bases: TGTGCCAGCAGCTTGGAGTTGGGGACAGATACGCAGTATTTT.

The CDR3 spells CASSRDRGLEQYF. The CDR3 coding sequence is TGTGCCAGCAGTCGGGACAGGGGACTCGAGCAGTACTTC. The rearrangement joins TRBV5-5 to TRBJ2-7; TRBD1 matches at 10 bases. Germline V gives CDR1 SGHKS, CDR2 YYEKEE (reference sequence). The CDR3 has 13 amino acids. J lost 6 bases, V lost 5 bases, and 5 bases had no gene match.

V gene TRBV11-2 combines with J gene TRBJ1-2; D gene uncertain. The CDR3 is made up of 15 amino acids. V shed 0 bases and J shed 8 bases, with 16 bases lying between them. The germline gives CDR1 SGHAT, CDR2 FQNNGV. The CDR3 DNA reads TGTGCCAGCAGCTTAGATGTCAACCGGGCGGGAGGCTACACCTTC. This encodes CASSLDVNRAGGYTF.

This clone appeared once. The rearrangement uses TRBV7-8 and TRBJ1-5, with TRBD1 as a possible D gene (5 bases). Germline CDR1 SGHVS, CDR2 FQNEAQ. The germline V and J ends were trimmed by 4 bases and 0 bases, with 13 bases remaining between them. The CDR3 totals 16 residues. The CDR3 reads CASSSQTVYSNQPQHF. The CDR3 DNA is TGTGCCAGCAGCTCCCAGACAGTTTATAGCAATCAGCCCCAGCATTTT. Complete variable domain (other parts from reference TRBV7-8 and TRBJ1-5): GAGVSQSPRYKVAKRGQDVALRCDPISGHVSLFWYQQALGQGPEFLTYFQNEAQLDKSGLPSDRFFAERPEGSVSTLKIQRTQQEDSAVYLCASSSQTVYSNQPQHFGDGTRLSIL.

The V gene is TRBV11-2, the J gene TRBJ1-4, with TRBD1 matching 8 bases. Trimming removed 1 base from V and 7 bases from J; junction bases left unmatched: 5. The CDR3 length is 15 residues. The germline V gene has CDR1 SGHAT and CDR2 FQNNGV. This chain's CDR3 is CASSLGAGGSEKLFF. The CDR3 nucleotides read TGTGCCAGCAGCTTAGGGGCAGGGGGCAGTGAAAAACTGTTTTTT.

The chain employs TRBV18 and TRBJ2-5; no definite D call. The CDR3 has 13 residues. Germline V gene lookup returns CDR1 KGHSH and CDR2 LQKENI. V was pared by 5 bases and J by 1 base, with 8 bases between. The CDR3 nucleotides read TGTGCCAGCTCAGTCCTTCTCCAAGAGACCCAGTACTTC. Translating gives CASSVLLQETQYF.

The V call is TRBV19, the J call TRBJ2-5; maybe TRBD2 (6 bases). The germline gives CDR1 LNHDA, CDR2 SQIVND (reference sequence). This CDR3 region has 12 residues. Trimming took off 3 bases at V and 5 bases at J, with 7 bases between the two ends. CDR3 nucleotide sequence: TGTGCCAGTAGTATTGCGGGGGAGACCCAGTACTTC. Protein: CASSIAGETQYF. Combining the CDR3 with reference TRBV19 and TRBJ2-5 gives the whole variable domain DGGITQSPKYLFRKEGQNVTLSCEQNLNHDAMYWYRQDPGQGLRLIYYSQIVNDFQKGDIAEGYSVSREKKESFPLTVTSAQKNPTAFYLCASSIAGETQYFGPGTRLLVL.

In this sample, this clone turned up once. V is TRBV25-1 and J is TRBJ2-1; D not certain. CDR1 is MGHDK, CDR2 SYGVNS, per germline. The V end was cut by 0 bases, the J end by 0 bases, with 6 bases between. CDR3 length equals 15 residues. CDR3 residues: CASSEYVSSYNEQFF. The DNA of the CDR3 is TGTGCCAGCAGTGAATACGTTAGCTCCTACAATGAGCAGTTCTTC.